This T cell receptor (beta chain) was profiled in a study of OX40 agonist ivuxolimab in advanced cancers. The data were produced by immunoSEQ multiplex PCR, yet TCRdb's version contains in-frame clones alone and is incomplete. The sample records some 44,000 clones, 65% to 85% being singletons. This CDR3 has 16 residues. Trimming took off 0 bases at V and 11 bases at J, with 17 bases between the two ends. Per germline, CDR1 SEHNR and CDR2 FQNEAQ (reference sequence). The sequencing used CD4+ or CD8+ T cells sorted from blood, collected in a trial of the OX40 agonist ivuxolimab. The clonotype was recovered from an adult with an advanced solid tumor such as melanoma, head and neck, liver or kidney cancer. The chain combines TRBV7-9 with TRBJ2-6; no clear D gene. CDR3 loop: CASSLAQSPKVHVLTF. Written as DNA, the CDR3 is TGTGCCAGCAGCTTAGCCCAGTCACCAAAGGTCCACGTCCTGACTTTC.